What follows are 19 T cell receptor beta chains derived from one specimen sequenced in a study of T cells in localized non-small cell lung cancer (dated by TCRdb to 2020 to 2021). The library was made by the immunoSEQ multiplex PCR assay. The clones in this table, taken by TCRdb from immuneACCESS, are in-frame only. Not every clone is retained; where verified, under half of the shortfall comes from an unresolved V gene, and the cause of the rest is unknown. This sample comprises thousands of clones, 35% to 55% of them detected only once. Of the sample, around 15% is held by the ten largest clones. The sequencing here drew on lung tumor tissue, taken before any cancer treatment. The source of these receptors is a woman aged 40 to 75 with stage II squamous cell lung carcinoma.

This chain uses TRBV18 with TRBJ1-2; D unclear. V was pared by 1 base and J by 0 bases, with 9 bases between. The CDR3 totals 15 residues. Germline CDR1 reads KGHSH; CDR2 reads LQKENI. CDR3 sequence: CASSPRADSNYGYTF. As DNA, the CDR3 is TGTGCCAGCTCACCACGGGCGGACTCTAACTATGGCTACACCTTC.

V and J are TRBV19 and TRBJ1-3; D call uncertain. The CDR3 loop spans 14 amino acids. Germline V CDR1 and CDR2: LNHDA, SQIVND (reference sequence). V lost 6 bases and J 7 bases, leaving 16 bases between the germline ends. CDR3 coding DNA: TGTGCCAGTAGGACGGACCCGAGAAGGAACACCATATATTTT. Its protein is CASRTDPRRNTIYF.

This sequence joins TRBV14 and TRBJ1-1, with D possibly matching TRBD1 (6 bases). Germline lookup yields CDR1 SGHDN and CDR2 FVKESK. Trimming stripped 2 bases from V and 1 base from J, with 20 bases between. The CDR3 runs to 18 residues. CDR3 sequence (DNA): TGTGCCAGCAGCCAACAAGTCGGGGGCCCGGGGGCGAACACTGAAGCTTTCTTT. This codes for CASSQQVGGPGANTEAFF.

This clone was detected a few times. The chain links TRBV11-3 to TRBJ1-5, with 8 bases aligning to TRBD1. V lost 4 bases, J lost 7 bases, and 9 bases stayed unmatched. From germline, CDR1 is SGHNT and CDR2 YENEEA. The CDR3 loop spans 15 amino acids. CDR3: CASSSYRGKEQPQHF. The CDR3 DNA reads TGTGCCAGCAGCTCCTACAGGGGGAAAGAGCAGCCCCAGCATTTT. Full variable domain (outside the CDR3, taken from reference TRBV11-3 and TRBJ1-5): EAGVVQSPRYKIIEKKQPVAFWCNPISGHNTLYWYLQNLGQGPELLIRYENEEAVDDSQLPKDRFSAERLKGVDSTLKIQPAELGDSAVYLCASSSYRGKEQPQHFGDGTRLSIL.

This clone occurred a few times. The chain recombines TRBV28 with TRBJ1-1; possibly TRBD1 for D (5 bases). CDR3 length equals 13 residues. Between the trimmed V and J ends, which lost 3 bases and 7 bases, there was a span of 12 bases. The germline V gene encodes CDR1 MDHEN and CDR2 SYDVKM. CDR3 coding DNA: TGTGCCAGCAGTTTTTGGGGGGAGGGTGAAGCTTTCTTT. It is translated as CASSFWGEGEAFF.

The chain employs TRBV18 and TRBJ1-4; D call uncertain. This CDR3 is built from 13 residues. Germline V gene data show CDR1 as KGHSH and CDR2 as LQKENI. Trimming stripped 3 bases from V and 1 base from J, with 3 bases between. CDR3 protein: CASSPETNEKLFF. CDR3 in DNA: TGTGCCAGCTCACCGGAAACTAATGAAAAACTGTTTTTT.

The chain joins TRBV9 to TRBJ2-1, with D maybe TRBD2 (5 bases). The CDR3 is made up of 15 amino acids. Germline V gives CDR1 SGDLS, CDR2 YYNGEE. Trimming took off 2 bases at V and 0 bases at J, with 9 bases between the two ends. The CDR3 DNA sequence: TGTGCCAGCAGCGTCGGGATTGCCTCCTACAATGAGCAGTTCTTC. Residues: CASSVGIASYNEQFF.

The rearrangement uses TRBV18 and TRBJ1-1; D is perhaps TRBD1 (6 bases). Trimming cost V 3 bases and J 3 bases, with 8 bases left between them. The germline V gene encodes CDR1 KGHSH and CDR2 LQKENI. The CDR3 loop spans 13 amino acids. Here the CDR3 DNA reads TGTGCCAGCTCACCCCACAGGGACACTGAAGCTTTCTTT. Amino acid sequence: CASSPHRDTEAFF.

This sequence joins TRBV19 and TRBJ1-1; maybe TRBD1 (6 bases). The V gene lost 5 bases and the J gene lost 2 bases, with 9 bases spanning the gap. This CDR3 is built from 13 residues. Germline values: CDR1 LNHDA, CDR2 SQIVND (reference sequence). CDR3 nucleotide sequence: TGTGCCAGTAGTGGGGGGCGAAACACTGAAGCTTTCTTT. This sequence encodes CASSGGRNTEAFF.

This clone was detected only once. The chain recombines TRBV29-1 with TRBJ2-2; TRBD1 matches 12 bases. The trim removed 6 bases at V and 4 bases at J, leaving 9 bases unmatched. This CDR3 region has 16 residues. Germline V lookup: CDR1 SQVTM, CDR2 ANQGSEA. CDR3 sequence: CSVGTGGAFGTGELFF. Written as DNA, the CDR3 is TGCAGCGTCGGGACAGGGGGCGCGTTCGGCACCGGGGAGCTGTTTTTT.

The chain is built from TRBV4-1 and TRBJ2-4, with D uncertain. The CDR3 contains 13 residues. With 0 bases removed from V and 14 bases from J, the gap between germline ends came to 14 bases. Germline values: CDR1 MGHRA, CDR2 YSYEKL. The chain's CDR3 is CASSQDQNYPKYF. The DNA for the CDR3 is TGCGCCAGCAGCCAAGATCAGAACTACCCTAAGTACTTC.

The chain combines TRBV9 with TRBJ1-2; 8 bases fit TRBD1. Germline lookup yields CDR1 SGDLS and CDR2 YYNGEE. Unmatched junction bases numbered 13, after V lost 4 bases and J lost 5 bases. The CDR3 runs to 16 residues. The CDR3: CASSTSQGALGYGYTF. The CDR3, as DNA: TGTGCCAGCAGCACTTCCCAGGGGGCTTTAGGATATGGCTACACCTTC.

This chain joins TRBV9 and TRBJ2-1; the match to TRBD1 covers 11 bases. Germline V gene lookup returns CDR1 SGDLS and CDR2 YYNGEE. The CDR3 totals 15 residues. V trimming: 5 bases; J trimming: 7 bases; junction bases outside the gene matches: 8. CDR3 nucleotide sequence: TGTGCCAGCAGACCCGGGACAGGGGGATCGAATGAGCAGTTCTTC. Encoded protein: CASRPGTGGSNEQFF.

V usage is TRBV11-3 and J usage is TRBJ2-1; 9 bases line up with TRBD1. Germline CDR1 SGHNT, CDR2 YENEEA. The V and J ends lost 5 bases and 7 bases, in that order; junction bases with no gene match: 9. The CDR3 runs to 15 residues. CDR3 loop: CASSPILTGGNEQFF. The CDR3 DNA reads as TGTGCCAGCAGCCCAATTTTGACAGGGGGGAATGAGCAGTTCTTC.

CDR3: CASSNGEERGLGKLFF. As DNA, the CDR3 is TGTGCCAGCTCTAACGGGGAGGAACGGGGCCTCGGAAAACTGTTTTTT. V and J are TRBV18 and TRBJ1-4; a weak D match, TRBD1 (5 bases). V was cut by 6 bases and J by 10 bases, with 24 bases left in between. This CDR3 contains 16 residues. Germline CDR1 is KGHSH and CDR2 is LQKENI.

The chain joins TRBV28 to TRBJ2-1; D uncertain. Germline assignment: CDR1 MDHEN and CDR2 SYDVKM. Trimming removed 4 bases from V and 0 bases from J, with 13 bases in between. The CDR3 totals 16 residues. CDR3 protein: CASSSTGLSSYNEQFF. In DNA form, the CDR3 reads TGTGCCAGCAGTTCGACGGGCTTGAGCTCCTACAATGAGCAGTTCTTC.

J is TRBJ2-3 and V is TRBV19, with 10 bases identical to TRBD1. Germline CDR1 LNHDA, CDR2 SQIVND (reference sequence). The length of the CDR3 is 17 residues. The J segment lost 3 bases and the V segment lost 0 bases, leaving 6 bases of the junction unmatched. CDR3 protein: CASSIDFGTGETDTQYF. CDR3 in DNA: TGTGCCAGTAGTATAGATTTCGGGACAGGGGAAACAGATACGCAGTATTTT.

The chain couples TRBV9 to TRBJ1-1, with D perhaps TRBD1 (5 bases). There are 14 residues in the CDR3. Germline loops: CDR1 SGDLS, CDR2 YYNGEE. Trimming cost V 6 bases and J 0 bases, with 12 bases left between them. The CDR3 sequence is CASTRGPLNTEAFF. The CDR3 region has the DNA TGTGCCAGCACTAGGGGACCCCTGAACACTGAAGCTTTCTTT.

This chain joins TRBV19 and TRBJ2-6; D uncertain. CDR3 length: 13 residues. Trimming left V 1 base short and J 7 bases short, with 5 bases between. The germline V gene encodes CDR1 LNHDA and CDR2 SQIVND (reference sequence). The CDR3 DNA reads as TGTGCCAGTAGTATAGTTGGAGCCAACGTCCTGACTTTC. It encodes CASSIVGANVLTF.